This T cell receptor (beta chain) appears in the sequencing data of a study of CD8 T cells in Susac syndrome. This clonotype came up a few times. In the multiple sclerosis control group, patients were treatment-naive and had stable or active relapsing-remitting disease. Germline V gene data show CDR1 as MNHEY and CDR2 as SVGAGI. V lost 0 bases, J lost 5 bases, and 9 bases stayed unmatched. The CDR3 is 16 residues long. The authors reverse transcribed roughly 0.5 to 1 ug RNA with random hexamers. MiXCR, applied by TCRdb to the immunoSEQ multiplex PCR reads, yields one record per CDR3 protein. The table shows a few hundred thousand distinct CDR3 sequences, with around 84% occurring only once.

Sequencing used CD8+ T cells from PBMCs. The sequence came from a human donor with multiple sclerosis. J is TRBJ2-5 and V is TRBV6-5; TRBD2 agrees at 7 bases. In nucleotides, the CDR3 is TGTGCCAGCAGTTACTCGGGGCCCGGGGGGAGGGAGACCCAGTACTTC. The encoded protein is CASSYSGPGGRETQYF.